Described below is a single T cell receptor beta chain sequence and its context. What it binds is unknown. This record comes from a study of cytomegalovirus exposure and HLA in healthy donors. Findings of the study overall: In vitro work confirmed that a few CMV-associated chains recognize CMV antigens. It was reported in a later analysis that an Asian-associated ancestry cluster showed fewer N-insertions than the approximately 670-donor mean.

A multiplex PCR was run with 60 Vbeta primers and 13 Jbeta primers. Clones were sequenced by immunoSEQ multiplex PCR, and TCRdb holds only the in-frame ones, with some missing. The table has roughly 200,000 clones, around 85% seen once. V gave up 4 bases and J gave up 6 bases; unmatched junction bases: 7. The length of the CDR3 is 14 residues. Per germline, CDR1 SQVTM and CDR2 ANQGSEA. The V and J genes are TRBV29-1 and TRBJ2-4, with 9 bases lining up with TRBD1. The source is a woman aged 50 to 60 in good health and CMV-seronegative. The sequencing sample was made of PBMCs. CDR3 region: CSVASLGQGNIQYF. For the CDR3, the DNA is TGCAGCGTTGCCTCCTTGGGACAGGGAAACATTCAGTACTTC. Complete variable domain (other parts from reference TRBV29-1 and TRBJ2-4): SAVISQKPSRDICQRGTSLTIQCQVDSQVTMMFWYRQQPGQSLTLIATANQGSEATYESGFVIDKFPISRPNLTFSTLTVSNMSPEDSSIYLCSVASLGQGNIQYFGAGTRLSVL.